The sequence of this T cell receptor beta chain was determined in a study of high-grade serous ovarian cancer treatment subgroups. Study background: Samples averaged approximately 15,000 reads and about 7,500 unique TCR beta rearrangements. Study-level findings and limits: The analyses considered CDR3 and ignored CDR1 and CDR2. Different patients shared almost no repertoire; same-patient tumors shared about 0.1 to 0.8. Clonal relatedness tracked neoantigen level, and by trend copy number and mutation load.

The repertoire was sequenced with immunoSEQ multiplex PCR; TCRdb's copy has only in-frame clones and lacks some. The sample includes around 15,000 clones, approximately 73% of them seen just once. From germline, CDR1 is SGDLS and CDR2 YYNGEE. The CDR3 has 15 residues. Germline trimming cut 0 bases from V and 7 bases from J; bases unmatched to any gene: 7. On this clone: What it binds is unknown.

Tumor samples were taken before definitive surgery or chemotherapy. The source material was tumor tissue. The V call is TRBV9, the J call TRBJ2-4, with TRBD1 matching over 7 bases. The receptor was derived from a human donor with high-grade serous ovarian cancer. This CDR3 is CASSVAWDSSNIQYF. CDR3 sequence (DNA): TGTGCCAGCAGCGTAGCCTGGGACAGCTCGAACATTCAGTACTTC.